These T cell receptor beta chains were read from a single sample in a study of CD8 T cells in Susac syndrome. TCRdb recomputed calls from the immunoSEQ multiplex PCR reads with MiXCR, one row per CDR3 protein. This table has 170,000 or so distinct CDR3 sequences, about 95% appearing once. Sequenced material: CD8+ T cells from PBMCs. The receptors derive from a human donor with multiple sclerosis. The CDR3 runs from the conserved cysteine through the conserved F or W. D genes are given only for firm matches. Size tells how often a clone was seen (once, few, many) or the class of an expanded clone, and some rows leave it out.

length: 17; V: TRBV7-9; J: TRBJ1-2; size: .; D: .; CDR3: CASSLALATTGPYGYTF; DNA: TGTGCCAGCAGCCTAGCCTTGGCAACAACCGGGCCCTATGGCTACACCTTC
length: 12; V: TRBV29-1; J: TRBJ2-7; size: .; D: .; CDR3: CSVEGERDEQYF; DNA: TGCAGCGTTGAAGGAGAGCGGGACGAGCAGTACTTC
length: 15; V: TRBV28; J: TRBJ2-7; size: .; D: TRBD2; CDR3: CASSLGIGGKNEQYF; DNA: TGTGCCAGCAGTTTAGGTATCGGGGGGAAAAACGAGCAGTACTTC
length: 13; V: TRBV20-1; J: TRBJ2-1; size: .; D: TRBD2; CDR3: CSVPSGTYNEQFF; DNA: TGCAGTGTTCCTAGCGGGACCTACAATGAGCAGTTCTTC
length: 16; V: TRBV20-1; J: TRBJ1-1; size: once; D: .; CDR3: CSADGQGGTMNTEAFF; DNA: TGCAGTGCCGACGGGCAGGGTGGGACCATGAACACTGAAGCTTTCTTT
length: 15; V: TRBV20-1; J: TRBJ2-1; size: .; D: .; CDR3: CSALPGLREDNEQFF; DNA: TGCAGTGCTTTGCCAGGCCTGCGTGAGGACAATGAGCAGTTCTTC
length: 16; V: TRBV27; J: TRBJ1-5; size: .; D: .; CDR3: CASSPGDDPSYQPQHF; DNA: TGTGCCAGCAGTCCAGGGGACGACCCTAGCTATCAGCCCCAGCATTTT
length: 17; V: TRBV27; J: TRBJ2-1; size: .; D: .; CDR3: CASSPPVGGRSYNEQFF; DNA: TGTGCCAGCAGTCCCCCAGTTGGGGGGAGGTCCTACAATGAGCAGTTCTTC
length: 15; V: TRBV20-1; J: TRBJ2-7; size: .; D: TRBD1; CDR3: CSARGRRTGAYEQYF; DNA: TGCAGTGCTAGAGGGCGTCGGACAGGGGCCTACGAGCAGTACTTC
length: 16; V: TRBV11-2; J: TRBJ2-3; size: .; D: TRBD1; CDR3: CASSLEVPGQGDTQYF; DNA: TGTGCCAGCAGCTTAGAGGTCCCGGGACAGGGGGATACGCAGTATTTT
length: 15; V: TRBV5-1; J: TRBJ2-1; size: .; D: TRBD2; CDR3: CASSLTSGAGNEQFF; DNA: TGCGCCAGCAGCTTGACTAGCGGGGCAGGGAATGAGCAGTTCTTC
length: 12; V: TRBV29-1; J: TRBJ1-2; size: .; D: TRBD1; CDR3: CSVGARGDRYTF; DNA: TGCAGCGTTGGGGCCAGGGGGGATCGCTACACCTTC
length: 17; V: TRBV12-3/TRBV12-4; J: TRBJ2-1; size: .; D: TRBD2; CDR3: CASSLDQWTSPYNEQFF; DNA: TGTGCCAGCAGTCTCGACCAATGGACTAGCCCCTACAATGAGCAGTTCTTC
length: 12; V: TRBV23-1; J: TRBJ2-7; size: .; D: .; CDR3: CASSQRDGWQYF; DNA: TGCGCCAGCAGTCAAAGGGACGGTTGGCAGTACTTC
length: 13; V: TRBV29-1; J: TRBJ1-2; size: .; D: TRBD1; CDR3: CSVKQGARYGYTF; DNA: TGCAGCGTCAAACAGGGGGCACGCTATGGCTACACCTTC
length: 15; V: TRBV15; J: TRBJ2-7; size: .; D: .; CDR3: CATSISTGTNYEQYF; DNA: TGTGCCACCAGCATCTCGACAGGTACTAACTACGAGCAGTACTTC
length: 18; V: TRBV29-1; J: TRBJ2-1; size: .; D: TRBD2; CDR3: CSVEDPNAGTNSYNEQFF; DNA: TGCAGCGTTGAAGATCCGAATGCCGGGACTAATTCCTACAATGAGCAGTTCTTC
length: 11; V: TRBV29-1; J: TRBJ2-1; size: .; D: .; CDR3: CSGNPQGVQFF; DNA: TGCAGCGGCAACCCACAGGGAGTGCAGTTCTTC
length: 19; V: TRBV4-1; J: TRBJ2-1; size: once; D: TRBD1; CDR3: CASSQEFAPGQDYYNEQFF; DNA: TGCGCCAGCAGCCAAGAATTCGCCCCCGGACAGGATTACTACAATGAGCAGTTCTTC
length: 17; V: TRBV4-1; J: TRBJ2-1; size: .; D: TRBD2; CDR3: CASSQDVGSGRNNEQFF; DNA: TGCGCCAGCAGCCAAGATGTTGGGAGCGGGAGGAACAATGAGCAGTTCTTC
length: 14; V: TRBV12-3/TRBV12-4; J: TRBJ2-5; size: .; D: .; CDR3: CASSFVFDQETQYF; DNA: TGTGCCAGCAGTTTTGTTTTCGATCAAGAGACCCAGTACTTC
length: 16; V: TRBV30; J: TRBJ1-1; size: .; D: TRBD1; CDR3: CAWSVSSRGQYTEAFF; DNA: TGTGCCTGGAGTGTAAGTAGCAGGGGGCAGTATACTGAAGCTTTCTTT
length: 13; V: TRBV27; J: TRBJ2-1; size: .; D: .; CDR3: CASSFGIANEQFF; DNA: TGTGCCAGCAGTTTCGGGATAGCTAATGAGCAGTTCTTC
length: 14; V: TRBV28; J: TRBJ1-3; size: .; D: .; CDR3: CASSLVSSGNTIYF; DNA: TGTGCCAGCAGTTTAGTGAGCTCTGGAAACACCATATATTTT
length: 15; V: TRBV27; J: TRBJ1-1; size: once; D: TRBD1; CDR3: CASSLSSRGGTEAFF; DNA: TGTGCCAGCAGTTTATCATCCAGGGGGGGGACTGAAGCTTTCTTT
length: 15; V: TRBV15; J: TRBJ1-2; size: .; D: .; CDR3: CATSVVTKANYGYTF; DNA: TGTGCCACCAGCGTAGTGACAAAAGCTAACTATGGCTACACCTTC
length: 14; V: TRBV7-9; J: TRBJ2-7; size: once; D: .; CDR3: CASSLEVPADEQYF; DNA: TGTGCCAGCAGCTTAGAGGTTCCGGCGGACGAGCAGTACTTC